This TCR beta chain stems from a study of blood T cell repertoires in COVID-19. Source study methods: Amplification of reference gene primers was used by the study to estimate nucleated cell counts. Sequencing used immunoSEQ multiplex PCR; TCRdb keeps in-frame clones, though not all of them. That table supplies the V and J calls and clone size; D and trimming were determined from the DNA. The repertoire holds 200,000 to 300,000 clones, over 70% seen once, with 8% to 9.5% in the top ten. Germline CDR1 reads MNHEY; CDR2 reads SMNVEV (reference sequence). This CDR3 region has 17 residues. The V end lost 5 bases, the J end lost 0 bases, and 14 bases lay between the germline ends.

The sequencing sample was made of peripheral blood. This sequence joins TRBV27 and TRBJ2-6, with D perhaps TRBD1 (6 bases). The TCR comes from a human donor in a cohort sampled during active COVID-19. Written as DNA, the CDR3 is TGTGCCAGCAGTCTGGTCAGGGGCAACTCTGGGGCCAACGTCCTGACTTTC. This gives the protein CASSLVRGNSGANVLTF.